The clone carrying this T cell receptor beta chain was counted at least ten times. Antigen unknown. All donors were healthy Caucasians. This entry is derived from a study of identical twins. This CDR3 comprises 13 residues. Trimming removed 2 bases at V and 5 bases at J, with 10 bases between. Germline loops: CDR1 SGHAT, CDR2 FQDESV (reference sequence). Study-wide points: When twins shared out-of-frame alpha sequences, those sequences had excess low generation probability. Models underestimated out-of-frame TCR alpha sharing in monozygotic twins. Conclusions rested on cross-sectional statistics rather than following the same donors.

One entry per CDR3 protein results from TCRdb running MiXCR on the 5' RACE reads. The sample yields hundreds of thousands of distinct CDR3 sequences, 6% to 6.5% seen once. This sequence originates from a man younger than 30 in good health. Sequences were obtained from naive T cells sorted from blood. The chain has TRBV11-1 and TRBJ2-7; D ambiguous. This chain's CDR3 is CASSLRRADEQYF. The CDR3 DNA sequence: TGTGCCAGCAGCTTACGTCGGGCGGACGAGCAGTACTTC.